This entry lists 5 T cell receptor beta chains sequenced from one sample in a study of early T cells in non-severe SARS-CoV-2 infection. A single record per CDR3 protein comes from TCRdb applying MiXCR to the 5' RACE reads. Of 57,000 or so distinct CDR3 sequences in the sample, around 12% were seen once. The sample in question was whole blood, obtained at baseline. These TCRs come from an adult who was a healthcare worker with PCR-confirmed SARS-CoV-2 infection or an uninfected control (not recorded which). The donor label of this sample is uncertain.

This chain connects TRBV2 to TRBJ1-2; no reliable D call. Trimming took off 0 bases at V and 6 bases at J, with 11 bases between the two ends. Germline V gene lookup returns CDR1 SNHLY and CDR2 FYNNEI. The CDR3 contains 14 residues. The CDR3, as DNA: TGTGCCAGCAGTGAAGCGCTGCGGACGCATGGCTACACCTTC. Its protein is CASSEALRTHGYTF. Based on the CDR3 plus reference TRBV2 and TRBJ1-2, the full variable domain is EPEVTQTPSHQVTQMGQEVILRCVPISNHLYFYWYRQILGQKVEFLVSFYNNEISEKSEIFDDQFSVERPDGSNFTLKIRSTKLEDSAMYFCASSEALRTHGYTFGSGTRLTVV.

The rearrangement joins TRBV20-1 to TRBJ2-3, with D possibly being TRBD1 (5 bases). Germline lookup yields CDR1 DFQATT and CDR2 SNEGSKA (reference sequence). The CDR3 covers 16 residues. Trimming cost V 0 bases and J 2 bases, with 15 bases left between them. The CDR3 sequence: CSARDKQADFTDTQYF. The CDR3, as DNA: TGCAGTGCTAGAGATAAACAGGCCGACTTCACAGATACGCAGTATTTT.

The V gene is TRBV20-1, the J gene TRBJ1-1, with 7 bases that match TRBD1. CDR3 length equals 13 residues. In germline, CDR1 is DFQATT, CDR2 SNEGSKA (reference sequence). With V trimmed by 6 bases and J by 1 base, 5 bases remained unmatched. The CDR3 is CSARNRGNTEAFF. DNA of the CDR3: TGCAGTGCCAGAAACAGGGGGAACACTGAAGCTTTCTTT.

At least ten counts were recorded for this clonotype. The rearrangement uses TRBV5-1 and TRBJ2-2, with 8 bases matching TRBD1. Germline CDR1 and CDR2: SGHRS and YFSETQ. After removal of 6 bases from V and 7 bases from J, the junction contained 11 bases not matched to a gene. The length of the CDR3 is 15 residues. CDR3 region: CASTRTGNLIGELFF. The CDR3 DNA sequence: TGCGCCAGCACCCGGACAGGGAATCTCATCGGGGAGCTGTTTTTT.

The chain is built from TRBV5-1 and TRBJ1-1; no clear D gene. Deletions cut 4 bases from V and 4 bases from J, with 17 bases between. CDR1 is SGHRS and CDR2 is YFSETQ in the germline V gene. The CDR3 has 15 amino acids. CDR3 sequence (DNA): TGCGCCAGCAGCCCCGGTCGGGGTACGATCACTGAAGCTTTCTTT. Residues: CASSPGRGTITEAFF.